This TCR beta chain came from a study of T cell responses to AZD1222 COVID-19 vaccine. Study conclusions and caveats: White British people made up most donors, females outnumbered males, and clonal diversity was possibly underestimated. Seropositive at baseline were only six AZD1222 recipients. Spike-specific TCR breadth and depth both grew after two AZD1222 doses.

Repertoires were generated with immunoSEQ multiplex PCR, while TCRdb's copy carries only in-frame clones and drops some. The data show tens of thousands of clones, with 90% seen just once and approximately 5.2% held by the top ten. The CDR3 is 14 amino acids. Germline V lookup: CDR1 SGHAT, CDR2 FQNNGV. The V gene lost 0 bases and the J gene lost 4 bases, with 9 bases spanning the gap. This clone was recorded once. Its antigen is currently unknown. The genes are TRBV11-2 and TRBJ1-2; the D is unclear. This specimen consisted of peripheral blood, obtained on day 0 of AZD1222 vaccination. The TCR sequence derives from an adult in good health. CDR3 DNA sequence: TGTGCCAGCAGCTTAGATACCGGATTCTATGGCTACACCTTC. It codes for CASSLDTGFYGYTF.